This T cell receptor (beta chain) stems from a study of T cells expressing NK-cell markers. Germline loops: CDR1 MNHEY, CDR2 SVGEGT. The CDR3 totals 17 residues. Using the 5' RACE reads, TCRdb records one entry per CDR3 protein without DNA. This sample's table has fewer than 550,000 distinct CDR3 sequences. The sample consisted of blood T cells: a sorted CD56 or NKG2C T cell subset, CD4+ or CD8+ T cells, or bulk PBMC T cells (not recorded which). The TCR sequence derives from a woman aged 50 to 60 in good health. The chain joins TRBV6-2 or TRBV6-3 to TRBJ1-5. The CDR3 loop reads CASSYFAGSFSNQPQHF.